Each of the 3 T cell receptor beta chains below was sequenced from the same sample in a study of T cell responses to AZD1222 COVID-19 vaccine (dated by TCRdb to the early 2020s). The intended sense of this specimen's time point label: baseline before first vaccination. Library preparation was by the immunoSEQ multiplex PCR assay. TCRdb carries this immuneACCESS record with in-frame sequences only. Its versions omit some clonotypes, under half of them owing to an unresolved V gene in the studies checked, with the rest unexplained. Within this sample are fewer than 130,000 clones, with more than 90% of them counted one time only. The ten largest clonotypes hold under 2.5% of the sample. The specimen comprised peripheral blood, sampled on day 0 of AZD1222 vaccination. These receptor sequences come from an adult in good health.

J is TRBJ2-7 and V is TRBV6-4; 7 bases are a match to TRBD2. CDR1 is MRHNA, CDR2 SNTAGT, per germline. The CDR3 extends over 15 amino acids. The ends lost 3 bases at V and 3 bases at J; junction bases unmatched: 8. The CDR3 sequence: CASSEELAPGYEQYF. Here the CDR3 DNA reads TGTGCCAGCAGTGAAGAACTAGCGCCGGGCTACGAGCAGTACTTC.

The V call is TRBV27, the J call TRBJ1-6; no definite D call. The CDR3 has 14 amino acids. Trimming shortened V by 5 bases and J by 7 bases, and 12 bases separated the two germline ends. CDR1 MNHEY and CDR2 SMNVEV come from the germline V gene (reference sequence). The CDR3 spells CASSEQLSNSPLHF. DNA for the CDR3: TGTGCCAGCAGTGAACAGCTTTCCAATTCACCCCTCCACTTT.

This rearrangement joins TRBV28 to TRBJ1-5; a possible D gene is TRBD1 (6 bases). CDR3 length equals 15 residues. Germline CDR1 MDHEN, CDR2 SYDVKM. V shed 8 bases and J shed 0 bases, with 14 bases lying between them. The CDR3 sequence: CASVRDNYSNQPQHF. CDR3 coding DNA: TGTGCCAGCGTCCGGGACAATTATAGCAATCAGCCCCAGCATTTT.